This record covers a single T cell receptor (beta chain). Its antigen is unknown. Other DNA sequences in the same sample also yield this CDR3. The CDR3 loop spans 14 amino acids. The V segment lost 3 bases and the J segment 5 bases; nucleotides outside the gene matches: 2. Germline V lookup: CDR1 KGHSH, CDR2 LQKENI. Deep-level settings were used for running the assay. Sequencing was performed with immunoSEQ multiplex PCR; in TCRdb, only in-frame clones are kept and a portion is missing. Here the sample spans 1,400,000 or so clones, approximately 98.5% being singletons. This specimen comes from a study of shared clonotypes between healthy human individuals. Study-wide findings and caveats: The low donor count limited represented genetic and exposure-history diversity.

The sequence was collected from a man aged 25-45 years in good health. The sequenced sample was naive CD4+ T cells sorted from blood. Subset of the sample: CD45RA+ positively selected. The chain employs TRBV18 and TRBJ1-5, with 9 bases lining up with TRBD1. This CDR3 is CASSPTGGDQPQHF. CDR3 in DNA: TGTGCCAGCTCACCGACAGGGGGGGATCAGCCCCAGCATTTT.